This T cell receptor (beta chain) was sequenced in a study of CD8 T cells in Susac syndrome. The RNA input was roughly 0.45 to 1 ug, and it was reverse transcribed with random hexamers. MiXCR, applied by TCRdb to the immunoSEQ multiplex PCR reads, yields one record per CDR3 protein. This table has 150,000 to 190,000 distinct CDR3 sequences, roughly 94% appearing once. Germline CDR1 SEHNR, CDR2 FQNEAQ (reference sequence). The CDR3 loop spans 13 amino acids. V lost 1 base to trimming and J lost 2 bases, with 5 bases between them. The sequence was collected from a human donor with multiple sclerosis. Sequencing used CD8+ T cells from PBMCs. The chain is built from TRBV7-9 and TRBJ1-1; no clear D gene. As DNA, the CDR3 is TGTGCCAGCAGCTTAGTCTACAACACTGAAGCTTTCTTT. Translation gives CASSLVYNTEAFF.